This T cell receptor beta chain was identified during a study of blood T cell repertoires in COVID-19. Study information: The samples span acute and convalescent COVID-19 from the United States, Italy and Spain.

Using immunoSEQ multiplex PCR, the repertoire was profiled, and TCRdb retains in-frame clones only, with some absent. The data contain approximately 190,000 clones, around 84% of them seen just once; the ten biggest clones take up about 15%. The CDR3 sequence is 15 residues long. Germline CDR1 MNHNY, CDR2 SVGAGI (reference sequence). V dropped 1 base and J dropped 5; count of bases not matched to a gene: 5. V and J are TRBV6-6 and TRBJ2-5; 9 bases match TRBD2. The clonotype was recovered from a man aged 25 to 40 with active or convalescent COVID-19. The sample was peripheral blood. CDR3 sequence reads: CASSYYGGGAETQYF. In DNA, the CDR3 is TGTGCCAGCAGTTACTATGGCGGGGGGGCGGAGACCCAGTACTTC.